The 4 T cell receptor beta chains listed next were all sequenced from one sample in a study of CD8+ T cells in alopecia areata. Described treatment: oral pan-JAK inhibitor, 5-10 mg twice daily. RNA extraction was followed by reverse transcription into cDNA, which acted as the sequencing template. TCRdb's table, derived via immunoSEQ multiplex PCR, lists solely in-frame clones and lacks some. The table lists around 200,000 clones, 53% of them singletons. Specimen: CD8+ T cells sorted from blood, collected at week 24, from a patient treated with tofacitinib. Every receptor here comes from a human donor with alopecia areata.

This clone occurred a few times. The chain couples TRBV29-1 to TRBJ2-7, with D maybe TRBD2 (6 bases). CDR1 and CDR2 from the germline V gene are SQVTM and ANQGSEA. Between the trimmed V and J ends, which lost 0 bases and 3 bases, there was a span of 21 bases. The CDR3 runs 17 residues. The CDR3 DNA reads TGCAGCGTTGAAGATCCACGAAATCGGGGGTCAGGCTACGAGCAGTACTTC. This translates into CSVEDPRNRGSGYEQYF.

Here the CDR3 reads CASSANDFKKLFF. The CDR3 coding sequence is TGTGCCAGCAGCGCAAACGACTTTAAAAAACTGTTTTTT. This rearrangement joins TRBV9 to TRBJ1-4; no firm D call. Germline values: CDR1 SGDLS, CDR2 YYNGEE. The CDR3 length is 13 residues. V was pared by 3 bases and J by 9 bases, with 12 bases between.

The V call is TRBV7-7, the J call TRBJ2-3, with D possibly matching TRBD2 (6 bases). V shed 5 bases and J shed 3 bases, with 12 bases lying between them. The CDR3 is 14 amino acids. CDR1 and CDR2 from the germline V gene are SSHAT and FNYEAQ (reference sequence). CDR3 sequence: CASSPFGGTDTQYF. The DNA for the CDR3 is TGTGCCAGCAGCCCTTTCGGGGGTACAGATACGCAGTATTTT.

This clone has a handful of counts. This chain uses TRBV7-2 with TRBJ2-1; D may be TRBD2 (5 bases). The CDR3 is 12 residues long. The V gene's germline CDR1 is SGHTA and CDR2 FQGNSA. V shed 10 bases and J shed 9 bases, with 16 bases lying between them. This CDR3 reads CATPRGFAEQFF. The CDR3 nucleotides are TGTGCCACTCCACGCGGGTTTGCTGAGCAGTTCTTC.